This T cell receptor beta chain was sequenced in a study of cytomegalovirus exposure and HLA in healthy donors. Overall study findings and caveats: Roughly uniform depth of sequencing across donors was assumed in presence/absence analyses. It has been reported that TCR beta sequences accurately predicted the HLA-A and HLA-B alleles of most subjects.

Both 60 Vbeta primers and 13 Jbeta primers went into the PCR. Generated by immunoSEQ multiplex PCR, the TCRdb table keeps only in-frame clones and is missing some. The repertoire holds fewer than 200,000 clones, around four fifths seen once, with 1.3% in the top ten. Germline trimming cut 2 bases from V and 8 bases from J; bases unmatched to any gene: 9. Germline values: CDR1 ENHRY, CDR2 SYGVKD. CDR3 size: 15 residues. Notes on this clone: Its antigen is not identified.

This receptor was identified in a woman aged 45 to 65 in good health and CMV-seronegative. V usage is TRBV10-3 and J usage is TRBJ2-4; TRBD1 matches 7 bases. The sequencing sample was made of PBMCs. CDR3 sequence (DNA): TGTGCCATCAGTGAGGGTCGGGACAGAAGAGACATTCAGTACTTC. Translated: CAISEGRDRRDIQYF.